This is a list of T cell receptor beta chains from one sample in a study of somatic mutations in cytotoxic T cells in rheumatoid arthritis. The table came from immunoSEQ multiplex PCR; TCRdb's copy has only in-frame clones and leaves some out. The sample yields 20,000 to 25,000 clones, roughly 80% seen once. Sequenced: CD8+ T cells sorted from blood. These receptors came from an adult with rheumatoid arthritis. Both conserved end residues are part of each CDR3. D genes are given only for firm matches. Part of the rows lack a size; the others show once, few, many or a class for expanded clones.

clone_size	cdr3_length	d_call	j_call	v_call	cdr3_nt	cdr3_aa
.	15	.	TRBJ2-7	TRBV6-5	TGTGCCAGCAGTTACCGGGACCCACCTGCCTACGAGCAGTACTTC	CASSYRDPPAYEQYF
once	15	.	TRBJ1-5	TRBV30	TGTGCCTGGAGTTCCGACGCAGGGTTCGATCAGCCCCAGCATTTT	CAWSSDAGFDQPQHF
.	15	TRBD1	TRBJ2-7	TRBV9	TGTGCCAGCAGCGCCAGAGGACAGGGGTCCTACGAGCAGTACTTC	CASSARGQGSYEQYF
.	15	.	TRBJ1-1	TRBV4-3	TGCGCCAGCAGCCAAGATGCTGAAGGGAACACTGAAGCTTTCTTT	CASSQDAEGNTEAFF
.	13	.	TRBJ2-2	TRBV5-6	TGTGCCAGCAGCCGCCGAGACACCGGGGAGCTGTTTTTT	CASSRRDTGELFF
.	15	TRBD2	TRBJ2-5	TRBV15	TGTGCCACCAGCATCGGGGGGGGTCTAGAGGAGACCCAGTACTTC	CATSIGGGLEETQYF
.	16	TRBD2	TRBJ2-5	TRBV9	TGTGCCAGCAGCTCAGGACTCACGGGAGGGGCAGAGACCCAGTACTTC	CASSSGLTGGAETQYF
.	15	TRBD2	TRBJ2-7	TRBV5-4	TGTGCCAGCAGCTGGACTAGCGGGAGAAGTTACGAGCAGTACTTC	CASSWTSGRSYEQYF
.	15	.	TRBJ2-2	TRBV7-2	TGTGCCAGCAGCCTCCTCCGGGGCTACACCGGGGAGCTGTTTTTT	CASSLLRGYTGELFF
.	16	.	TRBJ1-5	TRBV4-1	TGCGCCAGCAGCCAAGCGTCAGAGGGGTTAGGCCAGCCCCAGCATTTT	CASSQASEGLGQPQHF
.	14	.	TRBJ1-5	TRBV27	TGTGCCAGCAGTTACAGTTCGGCGAATCAGCCCCAGCATTTT	CASSYSSANQPQHF
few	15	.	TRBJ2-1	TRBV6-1	TGTGCCAGCAGTGAAGGTCGGAGTCCCTACAATGAGCAGTTCTTC	CASSEGRSPYNEQFF
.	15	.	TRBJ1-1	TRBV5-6	TGTGCCAGCGCCCGAGGAGGTTACTCTTGGACTGAAGCTTTCTTT	CASARGGYSWTEAFF
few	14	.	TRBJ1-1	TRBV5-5	TGTGCCAGCAGCTACCAGGGAGGTAACACTGAAGCTTTCTTT	CASSYQGGNTEAFF
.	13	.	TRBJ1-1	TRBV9	TGTGCCAGCAGCCCAAGGGGTGGCCGGGAAGCTTTCTTT	CASSPRGGREAFF
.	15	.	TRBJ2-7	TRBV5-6	TGTGCCAGCAGCTTGCCTAGCCTTAGCTCCTACGAGCAGTACTTC	CASSLPSLSSYEQYF
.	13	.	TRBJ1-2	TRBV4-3	TGCGCCAGCAGTCAGGGCAGAGGGTATGGCTACACCTTC	CASSQGRGYGYTF
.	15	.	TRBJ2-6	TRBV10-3	TGTGCCAGCAAAACTCAGGGGTCTGGGGCCAACGTCCTGACTTTC	CASKTQGSGANVLTF
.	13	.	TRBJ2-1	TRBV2	TGTGCCAGCAGTCCCTCTCTTAACAATGAGCAGTTCTTC	CASSPSLNNEQFF
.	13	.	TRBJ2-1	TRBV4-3	TGCGCCAGCAGCCAAGATTTAGTTAATGAGCAGTTCTTC	CASSQDLVNEQFF
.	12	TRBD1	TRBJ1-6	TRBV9	TGTGCCAGCCAACAGGGGGGCTCACCCCTCCACTTT	CASQQGGSPLHF
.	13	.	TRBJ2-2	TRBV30	TGTGCCTGGAGTTACGCGAACACCGGGGAGCTGTTTTTT	CAWSYANTGELFF
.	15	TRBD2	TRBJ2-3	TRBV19	TGTGCCAGTAGTACGAGCGGGGGGGCCCCAGATACGCAGTATTTT	CASSTSGGAPDTQYF
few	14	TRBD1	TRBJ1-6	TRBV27	TGTGCCAGCAGTCCGGACAGGTTTAATTCACCCCTCCACTTT	CASSPDRFNSPLHF
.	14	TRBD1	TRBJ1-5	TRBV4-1	TGCGCCAGCAGCCAAGAGACAGGGCCTCAGCCCCAGCATTTT	CASSQETGPQPQHF
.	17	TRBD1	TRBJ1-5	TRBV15	TGTGCCACCAGCAGAGACGTGACAGGGGACAGAAATCAGCCCCAGCATTTT	CATSRDVTGDRNQPQHF
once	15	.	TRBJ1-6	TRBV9	TGTGCCAGCAGCGTAGTGGGTCAGGCTGGTTCACCCCTCCACTTT	CASSVVGQAGSPLHF
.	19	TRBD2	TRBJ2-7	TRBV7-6	TGTGCCAGCAGCTTAGAGGGGGTATCGGGACTAGCGGGAGGTTACGAGCAGTACTTC	CASSLEGVSGLAGGYEQYF
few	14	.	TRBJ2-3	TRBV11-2	TGTGCCAGCAGCTTAGGACCAGGCACAGATACGCAGTATTTT	CASSLGPGTDTQYF
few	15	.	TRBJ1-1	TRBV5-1	TGCGCCAGCAGCTTGGAATGGAGAATGAACACTGAAGCTTTCTTT	CASSLEWRMNTEAFF
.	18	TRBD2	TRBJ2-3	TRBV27	TGTGCCAGCTGTCTCTCCCCCGCAGCGGGAGCGACCACAGATACGCAGTATTTT	CASCLSPAAGATTDTQYF
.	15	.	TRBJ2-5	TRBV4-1	TGCGCCAGCAGCCAAGGAGTTGGCAGCCAAGAGACCCAGTACTTC	CASSQGVGSQETQYF
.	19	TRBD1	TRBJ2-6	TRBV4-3	TGCGCCAGCAGCCAAGAGAGGGGACAGGGGGCTTCTGGGGCCAACGTCCTGACTTTC	CASSQERGQGASGANVLTF
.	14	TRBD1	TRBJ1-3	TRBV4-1	TGCGCCAGCAGCCCAAGGACAGGGATTGACACCATATATTTT	CASSPRTGIDTIYF
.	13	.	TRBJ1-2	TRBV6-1	TGTGCCAGCAGTTCCGGAACAGGGAATGGCTACACCTTC	CASSSGTGNGYTF
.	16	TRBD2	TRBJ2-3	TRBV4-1	TGCGCCAGCAGCCTCTGGACTAGCGGGAGCACAGATACGCAGTATTTT	CASSLWTSGSTDTQYF
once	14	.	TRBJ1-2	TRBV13	TGTGCCAGCAGCGGATATGATGGGCCCTATGGCTACACCTTC	CASSGYDGPYGYTF
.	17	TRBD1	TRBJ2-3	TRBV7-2	TGTGCCAGCAGCTTAGCGCGGGGACAGGTCTACACAGATACGCAGTATTTT	CASSLARGQVYTDTQYF
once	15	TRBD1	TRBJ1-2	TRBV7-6	TGTGCCAGCAGCGGTAACAGGGGCCGCGACTATGGCTACACCTTC	CASSGNRGRDYGYTF
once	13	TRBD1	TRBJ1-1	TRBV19	TGTGCCACCGTGGACAGGGCGAACACTGAAGCTTTCTTT	CATVDRANTEAFF
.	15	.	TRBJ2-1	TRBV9	TGTGCCAGCAGCGTAGGGGGGGCCGAAACCAATGAGCAGTTCTTC	CASSVGGAETNEQFF
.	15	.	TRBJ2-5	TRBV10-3	TGTGCCATCAGTGTTGGGGGGCCAAAACAAGAGACCCAGTACTTC	CAISVGGPKQETQYF
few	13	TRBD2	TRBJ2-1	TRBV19	TGTGCCAGTAGTCCGGGACTAGCGGGCGAGCAGTTCTTC	CASSPGLAGEQFF
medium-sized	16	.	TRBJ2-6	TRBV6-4	TGTGCCAGCAGTGAGAGGACCGCCGCTGGGGCCAACGTCCTGACTTTC	CASSERTAAGANVLTF
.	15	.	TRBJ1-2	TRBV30	TGTGCCTGGAGAGGGGAAAGGGGCAGGATCTATGGCTACACCTTC	CAWRGERGRIYGYTF
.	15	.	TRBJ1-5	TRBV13	TGTGCCAGCAGCTTAGGAGTGGGAAGCAATCAGCCCCAGCATTTT	CASSLGVGSNQPQHF
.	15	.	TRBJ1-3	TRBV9	TGTGCCAGCAGCGTAGTCCCGGGGTCTGGAAACACCATATATTTT	CASSVVPGSGNTIYF
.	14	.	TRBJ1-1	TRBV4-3	TGCGCCAGCAGCCAAGACCGATCCTTCTCAAATGCTTTCTTT	CASSQDRSFSNAFF
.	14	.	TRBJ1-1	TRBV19	TGTGCCAGTAGTATAGATGCGGGTCGTACTGAAGCTTTCTTT	CASSIDAGRTEAFF
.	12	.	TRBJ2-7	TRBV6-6	TGTGCCAGTACCTTCTCGGGGAACGAGCAGTACTTC	CASTFSGNEQYF
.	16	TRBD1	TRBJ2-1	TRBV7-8	TGTGCCAGCAGCTCACATGACAGGGGGACCTACAATGAGCAGTTCTTC	CASSSHDRGTYNEQFF
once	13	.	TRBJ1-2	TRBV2	TGTGCCAGACTGGGGCTCTCTAACTATGGCTACACCTTC	CARLGLSNYGYTF
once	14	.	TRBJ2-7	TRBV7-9	TGTGCCAGCAGCTTACCGGGGTTGGCCAGCGAGCAGTACTTC	CASSLPGLASEQYF
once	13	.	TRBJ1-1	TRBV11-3	TGTGCCAGCAGCTCAGGACCCCTCACTGAAGCTTTCTTT	CASSSGPLTEAFF
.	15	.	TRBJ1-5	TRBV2	TGTGCCAGCAGCGCCACTTCTGGCAGCAATCAGCCCCAGCATTTT	CASSATSGSNQPQHF
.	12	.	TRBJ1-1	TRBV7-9	TGTGCCGGGACCTCAGGGAACACTGAAGCTTTCTTT	CAGTSGNTEAFF
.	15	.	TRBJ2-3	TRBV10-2	TGCGCCAGCAGTCCAACTGGTCGGAGGGTCGATACGCAGTATTTT	CASSPTGRRVDTQYF
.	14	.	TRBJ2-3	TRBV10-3	TGTGCCATCAGACGGGACGCAAGCACAGATACGCAGTATTTT	CAIRRDASTDTQYF
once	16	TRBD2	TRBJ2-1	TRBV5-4	TGTGCCAGCAGCCGGATGGGACTAGCGGGAGACAATGAGCAGTTCTTC	CASSRMGLAGDNEQFF
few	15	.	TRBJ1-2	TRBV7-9	TGTGCCAGCAGCTTAGAAGGCACCCCTAACTATGGCTACACCTTC	CASSLEGTPNYGYTF